The present TCR beta chain was sequenced within a study of blood T cell repertoires in COVID-19. This CDR3 spans 13 amino acids. The germline CDR1 and CDR2 sequences are MNHNS and SASEGT. V lost 3 bases and J 4 bases, leaving 9 bases between the germline ends. Here immunoSEQ multiplex PCR was the method, and the copy in TCRdb shows in-frame clones only, minus some. The sample holds under 250,000 clones, 65% to 90% seen once. This clonotype originated in a man aged 35 to 55 who had recovered from COVID-19. V and J are TRBV6-1 and TRBJ1-2; D unresolved. Sequencing used PBMCs or T cells enriched from blood (not recorded which). The CDR3 DNA follows: TGTGCCAGCAGTGATAGACTCGGCTATGGCTACACCTTC. As protein: CASSDRLGYGYTF.